The 27 T cell receptor beta chains reported below all come from one sample, sequenced in a study of beta chain features in type 1 diabetes. All of the isolated RNA was reverse transcribed, so expressed TCRB transcripts were sequenced. Assay used: immunoSEQ multiplex PCR; TCRdb lists only in-frame clones, some missing. The sample shows 15,000 to 20,000 clones, 50% of them seen only once. Sequenced: stem cell memory CD4+ T cells from blood. The receptor set was obtained from a man between 18 and 35 years old in good health.

The rearrangement links TRBV7-8 to TRBJ2-7; 9 bases align to TRBD1. This CDR3 comprises 15 residues. J lost 4 bases, V lost 5 bases, and 9 bases had no gene match. The germline CDR1 and CDR2 sequences are SGHVS and FQNEAQ. Written as DNA, the CDR3 is TGTGCCAGCAGCCCGTACCGGGACAGGGCTTACGAGCAGTACTTC. Its protein is CASSPYRDRAYEQYF.

This clone qualifies as medium-sized. The chain couples TRBV28 to TRBJ1-2, with 8 bases matching TRBD1. Germline V gives CDR1 MDHEN, CDR2 SYDVKM. The CDR3 loop spans 14 amino acids. The V gene end was trimmed by 6 bases and the J gene end by 3 bases; junction bases not matched to a gene: 6. The CDR3 loop is CASSLGQGYYGYTF. The CDR3 coding sequence is TGTGCCAGCAGCCTAGGACAGGGATACTATGGCTACACCTTC.

The rearrangement uses TRBV28 and TRBJ1-5; weak D call: TRBD1 (5 bases). Germline V gene data show CDR1 as MDHEN and CDR2 as SYDVKM. Between the trimmed V and J ends, which lost 4 bases and 0 bases, there was a span of 16 bases. This CDR3 has 17 amino acids. The CDR3 region is CASSSPGGDDSNQPQHF. CDR3 sequence (DNA): TGTGCCAGCAGTTCCCCGGGGGGAGACGATAGCAATCAGCCCCAGCATTTT.

V and J are TRBV27 and TRBJ1-1, with a possible D match to TRBD1 (6 bases). Germline V lookup: CDR1 MNHEY, CDR2 SMNVEV (reference sequence). V lost 5 bases, J lost 2 bases, and 18 bases lay in between. The CDR3 has 16 residues. The CDR3 region has the DNA TGTGCCAGCAGTCGATCTTCCGGGACAACAAACACTGAAGCTTTCTTT. It specifies CASSRSSGTTNTEAFF.

V usage is TRBV18 and J usage is TRBJ1-1; no clear D gene. V was pared by 2 bases and J by 7 bases, with 17 bases between. Per germline, CDR1 KGHSH and CDR2 LQKENI. The CDR3 runs 15 residues. CDR3 in amino acids: CASSPKVAGGIEAFF. CDR3 DNA sequence: TGTGCCAGCTCACCAAAGGTGGCGGGCGGGATTGAAGCTTTCTTT.

A single count supports this clone. This chain connects TRBV14 to TRBJ1-2; 7 positions match TRBD1. V was pared by 4 bases and J by 5 bases, with 16 bases of the junction left unmatched. CDR3 length: 17 amino acids. CDR1 and CDR2 (germline): SGHDN, FVKESK. The CDR3 bases are TGTGCCAGCAGCCCCCTAGACGGAGGGGGCACTGGGTATGGCTACACCTTC. Translation gives CASSPLDGGGTGYGYTF.

The chain uses TRBV4-2 and TRBJ1-2; D unclear. CDR1 is LGHNA and CDR2 is YNFKEQ in the germline V gene. The CDR3 has 18 amino acids. V was pared by 0 bases and J by 0 bases, with 17 bases between. CDR3 DNA: TGTGCCAGCAGCCAAGATTTAGGCTCCTCCGGGACTAACTATGGCTACACCTTC. Protein sequence: CASSQDLGSSGTNYGYTF.

In this sample, this clone turned up once. One end of the junction is discordant with germline, which a read error may explain. The genes are TRBV7-2 and TRBJ1-1, with 8 bases matching TRBD1. The CDR3 length is 15 residues. Germline assignment: CDR1 SGHTA and CDR2 FQGNSA. The CDR3 DNA is TGTGCCAGCAGATTAGAAGCAGGGGGCAACACTGAAGCTTTCTTT. It translates to CASRLEAGGNTEAFF.

V is TRBV6-6 and J is TRBJ2-7; D possibly corresponds to TRBD1 (6 bases). With 5 bases removed from V and 0 bases from J, the gap between germline ends came to 17 bases. This CDR3 contains 16 residues. Germline V gene sequence: CDR1 MNHNY, CDR2 SVGAGI (reference sequence). The CDR3 here is CASSIIQGPVSYEQYF. For the CDR3, the DNA is TGTGCCAGCAGTATCATACAGGGTCCCGTCTCCTACGAGCAGTACTTC.

This chain joins TRBV28 and TRBJ2-1; possibly TRBD2 for D (5 bases). CDR1 is MDHEN and CDR2 is SYDVKM in the germline V gene. The V and J ends lost 3 bases and 1 base respectively, with 13 bases between them. CDR3 size: 16 residues. The CDR3 protein is CASSFLARRSYNEQFF. CDR3 sequence (DNA): TGTGCCAGCAGTTTCCTAGCAAGGCGGTCCTACAATGAGCAGTTCTTC.

The rearrangement links TRBV4-2 to TRBJ2-2, with TRBD2 identical over 7 bases. The length of the CDR3 is 16 residues. With V trimmed by 1 base and J by 5 bases, 7 bases remained unmatched. CDR1 and CDR2 (germline): LGHNA, YNFKEQ. DNA for the CDR3: TGTGCCAGCAGCCAAGCGTTTGGGGGGGGGACCGGGGAGCTGTTTTTT. Encoded protein: CASSQAFGGGTGELFF.

The chain couples TRBV7-2 to TRBJ2-5, with 10 bases aligning to TRBD1. The CDR3 consists of 15 residues. With V trimmed by 5 bases and J by 5 bases, 8 bases remained unmatched. Germline-derived CDR1 and CDR2 are SGHTA and FQGNSA. DNA for the CDR3: TGTGCCAGCAGCACCAAGACAGGGGGCGTCGAGACCCAGTACTTC. Translated: CASSTKTGGVETQYF.

This clone appeared a few times. The chain employs TRBV30 and TRBJ1-4; D is perhaps TRBD1 (5 bases). Deletions cut 4 bases from V and 4 bases from J, with 13 bases between. The germline CDR1 and CDR2 sequences are GTSNPN and SVGIG (reference sequence). The CDR3 extends over 14 amino acids. The CDR3: CAWTHDRNNEKLFF. In DNA, the CDR3 is TGTGCCTGGACCCACGACAGAAATAATGAAAAACTGTTTTTT.

This clone was seen more than once but under ten times. This sequence joins TRBV9 and TRBJ2-2; 9 nucleotides agree with TRBD2. The trim removed 0 bases at V and 4 bases at J, leaving 1 base unmatched. The CDR3 runs to 15 residues. From germline, CDR1 is SGDLS and CDR2 YYNGEE. CDR3 in DNA: TGTGCCAGCAGCGTAGAGACTAGCGGCACCGGGGAGCTGTTTTTT. Translating gives CASSVETSGTGELFF.

The V and J genes are TRBV5-6 and TRBJ2-1, with 9 bases lining up with TRBD1. This CDR3 is built from 16 residues. CDR1 SGHDT and CDR2 YYEEEE come from the germline V gene. J was trimmed by 0 bases and V by 3 bases; bases with no gene match: 4. In DNA form, the CDR3 reads TGTGCCAGCAGCTGGGGGACAGGGAGCTCCTACAATGAGCAGTTCTTC. It is translated as CASSWGTGSSYNEQFF.

The chain combines TRBV28 with TRBJ1-1, with TRBD1 as a possible D gene (6 bases). Trimming shortened V by 7 bases and J by 4 bases, and 16 bases separated the two germline ends. From germline, CDR1 is MDHEN and CDR2 SYDVKM. The CDR3 length is 14 residues. The DNA of the CDR3 is TGTGCCAGCACCGTACAGGGTATTGGCACTGAAGCTTTCTTT. Translation gives CASTVQGIGTEAFF. The entire variable domain, with the rest obtained from reference TRBV28 and TRBJ1-1, is as follows: DVKVTQSSRYLVKRTGEKVFLECVQDMDHENMFWYRQDPGLGLRLIYFSYDVKMKEKGDIPEGYSVSREKKERFSLILESASTNQTSMYLCASTVQGIGTEAFFGQGTRLTVV.

Only a few counts were recorded for this clone. This chain connects TRBV28 to TRBJ1-2; 8 positions match TRBD1. V lost 2 bases and J lost 5; bases outside the gene matches: 7. The germline V gene has CDR1 MDHEN and CDR2 SYDVKM. This CDR3 has 15 residues. The CDR3 nucleotides read TGTGCCAGCAGTTTACTTGCAGGGGGCGGTTATGGCTACACCTTC. It codes for CASSLLAGGGYGYTF.

J is TRBJ2-2 and V is TRBV5-4; 7 bases are a match to TRBD1. This CDR3 spans 14 amino acids. Per germline, CDR1 SGHNT and CDR2 YYREEE (reference sequence). V lost 0 bases, J lost 6 bases, and 2 bases stayed unmatched. The CDR3 bases are TGTGCCAGCAGCTTGGTAGGGGGCTCCGGGGAGCTGTTTTTT. This sequence encodes CASSLVGGSGELFF.

This clone was picked up a small number of times. V and J are TRBV9 and TRBJ2-3; TRBD1 is a possible D gene (6 bases). Trimming took 1 base from V and 3 from J, leaving 12 bases between them. The CDR3 totals 15 residues. CDR1 and CDR2 from the germline V gene are SGDLS and YYNGEE. The CDR3 region has the DNA TGTGCCAGCAGCGTATTTCCCCAGGGGACAGATACGCAGTATTTT. This encodes CASSVFPQGTDTQYF.

The V call is TRBV5-1, the J call TRBJ2-3, with a possible D match to TRBD2 (6 bases). V lost 2 bases, J lost 5 bases, and 12 bases lay in between. Germline loops: CDR1 SGHRS, CDR2 YFSETQ. This CDR3 comprises 14 residues. This chain's CDR3 is CASSLQRAQDTQYF. In DNA form, the CDR3 reads TGCGCCAGCAGCTTACAGCGGGCACAAGATACGCAGTATTTT.

The V gene is TRBV5-1, the J gene TRBJ1-4; 8 bases are a match to TRBD1. The germline V gene encodes CDR1 SGHRS and CDR2 YFSETQ. CDR3 length: 14 amino acids. V dropped 4 bases and J dropped 7; count of bases not matched to a gene: 6. CDR3 sequence reads: CASSPDRVGEKLFF. CDR3 bases: TGCGCCAGCAGCCCGGACAGGGTTGGTGAAAAACTGTTTTTT.

This rearrangement joins TRBV28 to TRBJ1-6, with 7 bases identical to TRBD1. J lost 7 bases, V lost 2 bases, and 2 bases had no gene match. CDR1 and CDR2 (germline): MDHEN, SYDVKM. CDR3 length: 14 residues. The CDR3 reads CASSLLQGNSPLHF. As DNA, the CDR3 is TGTGCCAGCAGTTTACTACAGGGGAATTCACCCCTCCACTTT.

This clone was seen a few times. The gene calls are TRBV27 and TRBJ2-7; 8 positions agree with TRBD2. This CDR3 contains 14 residues. Unmatched junction bases numbered 9, after V lost 6 bases and J lost 5 bases. Germline CDR1 reads MNHEY; CDR2 reads SMNVEV (reference sequence). The DNA for the CDR3 is TGTGCCAGCAGACTGGCGGGGGGAAGGGACGAGCAGTACTTC. Protein sequence: CASRLAGGRDEQYF.

This clone was detected a few times. V usage is TRBV7-8 and J usage is TRBJ2-1; TRBD1 might be the D (5 bases). Trimming pared 5 bases from V and 9 bases from J, leaving 17 bases between. The germline V gene encodes CDR1 SGHVS and CDR2 FQNEAQ. This CDR3 comprises 14 residues. The CDR3 bases are TGTGCCAGCAGCCCCCAGGGCCAGTACTCTGAGCAGTTCTTC. This encodes CASSPQGQYSEQFF.

The chain joins TRBV4-3 to TRBJ1-2; D remains unclear. Between the trimmed V and J ends, which lost 0 bases and 4 bases, there was a span of 12 bases. Germline values: CDR1 LGHNA, CDR2 YSLEER. CDR3 size: 15 residues. CDR3 region: CASSQEQYRIYGYTF. CDR3 in DNA: TGCGCCAGCAGCCAAGAACAGTACAGAATCTATGGCTACACCTTC.

The chain is built from TRBV6-6 and TRBJ2-5, with D uncertain. The tail of the sequence fits TRBJ2-7 better, so the J call may be wrong. The CDR3 loop spans 13 amino acids. The germline V gene has CDR1 MNHNY and CDR2 SVGAGI (reference sequence). CDR3: CASSSSSPYEQYF. The CDR3 DNA sequence: TGTGCCAGCAGTTCAAGTAGCCCCTACGAGCAGTACTTC.

V usage is TRBV6-1 and J usage is TRBJ2-5, with D hard to call. Looked up from germline, CDR1 is MNHNS and CDR2 is SASEGT. V lost 5 bases, J lost 0 bases, and 10 bases lay in between. This CDR3 contains 14 residues. CDR3 nucleotides: TGTGCCAGCAGTTTAGCAGCTAACCAAGAGACCCAGTACTTC. It specifies CASSLAANQETQYF.